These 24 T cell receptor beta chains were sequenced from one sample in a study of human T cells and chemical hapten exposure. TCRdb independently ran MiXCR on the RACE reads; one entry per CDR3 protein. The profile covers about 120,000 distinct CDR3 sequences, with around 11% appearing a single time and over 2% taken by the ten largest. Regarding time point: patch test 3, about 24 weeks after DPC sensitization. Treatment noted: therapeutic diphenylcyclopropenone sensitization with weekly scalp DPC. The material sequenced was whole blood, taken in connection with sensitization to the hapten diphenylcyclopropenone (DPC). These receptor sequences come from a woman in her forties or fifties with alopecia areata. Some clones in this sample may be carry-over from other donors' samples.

The CDR3 sequence: CSARVDKNTEAFF. The CDR3 DNA sequence: TGCAGTGCTAGAGTCGACAAGAACACTGAAGCTTTCTTT. This chain connects TRBV20-1 to TRBJ1-1, with D uncertain. The CDR3 length is 13 residues. In germline, CDR1 is DFQATT, CDR2 SNEGSKA (reference sequence). V shed 1 base and J shed 1 base, with 7 bases lying between them.

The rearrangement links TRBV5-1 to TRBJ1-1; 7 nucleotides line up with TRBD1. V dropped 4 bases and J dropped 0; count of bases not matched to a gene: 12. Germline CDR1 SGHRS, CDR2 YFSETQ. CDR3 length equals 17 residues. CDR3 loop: CASSRAQGIAMNTEAFF. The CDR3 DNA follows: TGCGCCAGCAGCAGAGCACAGGGGATTGCTATGAACACTGAAGCTTTCTTT. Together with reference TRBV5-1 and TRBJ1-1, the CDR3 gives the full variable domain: KAGVTQTPRYLIKTRGQQVTLSCSPISGHRSVSWYQQTPGQGLQFLFEYFSETQRNKGNFPGRFSGRQFSNSRSEMNVSTLELGDSALYLCASSRAQGIAMNTEAFFGQGTRLTVV.

CDR3 coding DNA: TGTGCCAGCAGCCCAGGGGCGACTGGGAATGAAGCTTTCTTT. Its protein product is CASSPGATGNEAFF. The V call is TRBV3-1, the J call TRBJ1-1; TRBD1 might be the D (6 bases). This CDR3 has 14 residues. The germline gives CDR1 LGHDT, CDR2 YNNKEL (reference sequence). With 4 bases removed from V and 7 bases from J, the gap between germline ends came to 16 bases.

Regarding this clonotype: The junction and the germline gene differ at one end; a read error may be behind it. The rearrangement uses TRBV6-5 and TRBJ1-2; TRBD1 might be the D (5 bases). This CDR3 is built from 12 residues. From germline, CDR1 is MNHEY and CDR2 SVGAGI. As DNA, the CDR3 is TGTGCCAGGTTTGGGGCGGCGAGCTTAATCTCCTTC. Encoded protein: CARFGAASLISF.

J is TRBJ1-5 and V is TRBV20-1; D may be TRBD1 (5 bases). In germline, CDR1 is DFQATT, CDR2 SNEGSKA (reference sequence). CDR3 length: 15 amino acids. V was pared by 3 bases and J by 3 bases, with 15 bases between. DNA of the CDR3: TGCAGTGCTAGCCCGGGACCCATGAACAATCAGCCCCAGCATTTT. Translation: CSASPGPMNNQPQHF.

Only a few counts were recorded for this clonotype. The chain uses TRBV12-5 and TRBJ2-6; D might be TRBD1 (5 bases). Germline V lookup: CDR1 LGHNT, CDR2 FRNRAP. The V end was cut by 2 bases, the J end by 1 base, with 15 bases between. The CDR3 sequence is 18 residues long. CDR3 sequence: CASGLPQGPGSGANVLTF. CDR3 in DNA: TGTGCTAGTGGTTTGCCCCAGGGTCCGGGTTCTGGGGCCAACGTCCTGACTTTC.

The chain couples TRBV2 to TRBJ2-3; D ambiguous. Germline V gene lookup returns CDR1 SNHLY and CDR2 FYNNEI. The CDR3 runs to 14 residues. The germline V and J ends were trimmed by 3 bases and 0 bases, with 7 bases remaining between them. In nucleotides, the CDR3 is TGTGCCAGCAGTGACCGTGGAAGCACAGATACGCAGTATTTT. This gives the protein CASSDRGSTDTQYF.

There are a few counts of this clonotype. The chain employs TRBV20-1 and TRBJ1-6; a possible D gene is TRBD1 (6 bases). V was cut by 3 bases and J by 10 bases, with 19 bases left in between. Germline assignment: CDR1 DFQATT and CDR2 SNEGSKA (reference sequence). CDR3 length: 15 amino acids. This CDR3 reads CSARRVGGADSPLHF. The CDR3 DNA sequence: TGCAGTGCTAGGAGGGTCGGGGGCGCTGACTCACCCCTCCACTTT.

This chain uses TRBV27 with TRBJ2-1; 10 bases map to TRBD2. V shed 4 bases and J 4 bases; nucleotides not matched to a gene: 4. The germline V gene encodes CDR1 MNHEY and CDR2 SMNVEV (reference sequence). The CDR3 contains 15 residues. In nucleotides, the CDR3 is TGTGCCAGCAGTTATCTAGCGGGAGATTACAATGAGCAGTTCTTC. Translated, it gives CASSYLAGDYNEQFF.

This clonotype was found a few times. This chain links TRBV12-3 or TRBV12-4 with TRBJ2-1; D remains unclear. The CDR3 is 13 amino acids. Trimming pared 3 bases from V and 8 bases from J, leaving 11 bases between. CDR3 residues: CASSLDNRDEQFF. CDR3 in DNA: TGTGCCAGCAGTTTGGATAATAGGGATGAGCAGTTCTTC.

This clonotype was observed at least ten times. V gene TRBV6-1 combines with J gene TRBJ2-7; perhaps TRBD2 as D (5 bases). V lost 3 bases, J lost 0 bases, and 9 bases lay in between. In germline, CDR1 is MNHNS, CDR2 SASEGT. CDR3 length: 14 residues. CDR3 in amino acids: CASSDRRSSYEQYF. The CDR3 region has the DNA TGTGCCAGCAGTGACAGGAGGAGCTCCTACGAGCAGTACTTC.

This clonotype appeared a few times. CDR3 loop: CASSWGALDNEQFF. The CDR3 DNA reads as TGTGCCAGCAGCTGGGGGGCGCTAGACAATGAGCAGTTCTTC. J is TRBJ2-1 and V is TRBV6-4; D is possibly TRBD1 or TRBD2 (6 bases each). The CDR3 runs 14 residues. Trimming stripped 6 bases from V and 5 bases from J, with 14 bases between. Germline loops: CDR1 MRHNA, CDR2 SNTAGT.

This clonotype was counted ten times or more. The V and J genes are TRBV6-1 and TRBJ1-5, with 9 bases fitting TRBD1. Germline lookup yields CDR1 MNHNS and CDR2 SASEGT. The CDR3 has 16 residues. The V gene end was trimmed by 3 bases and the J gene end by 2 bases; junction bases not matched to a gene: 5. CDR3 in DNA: TGTGCCAGCAGTGAGTGGACAGGGGAGGGCAATCAGCCCCAGCATTTT. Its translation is CASSEWTGEGNQPQHF.

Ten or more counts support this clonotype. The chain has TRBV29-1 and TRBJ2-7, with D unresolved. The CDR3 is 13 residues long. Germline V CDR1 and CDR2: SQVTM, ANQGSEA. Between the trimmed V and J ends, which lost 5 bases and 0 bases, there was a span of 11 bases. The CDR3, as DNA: TGCAGCGTTCACGACGGTAGCTCCTACGAGCAGTACTTC. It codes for CSVHDGSSYEQYF.

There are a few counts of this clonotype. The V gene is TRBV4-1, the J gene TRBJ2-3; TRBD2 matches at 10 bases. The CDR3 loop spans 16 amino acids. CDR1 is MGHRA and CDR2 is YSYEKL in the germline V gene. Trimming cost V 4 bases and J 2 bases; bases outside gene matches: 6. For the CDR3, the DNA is TGCGCCAGCAGCCCGCGGACTAGCGGAACCACAGATACGCAGTATTTT. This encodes CASSPRTSGTTDTQYF.

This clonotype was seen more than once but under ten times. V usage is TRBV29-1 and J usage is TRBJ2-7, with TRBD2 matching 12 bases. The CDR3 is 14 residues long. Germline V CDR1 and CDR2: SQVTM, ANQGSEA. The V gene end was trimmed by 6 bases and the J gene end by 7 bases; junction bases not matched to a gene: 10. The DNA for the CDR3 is TGCAGCGTCCCCGGGGCTAGCGGGAGGGATGAGCAGTACTTC. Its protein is CSVPGASGRDEQYF.

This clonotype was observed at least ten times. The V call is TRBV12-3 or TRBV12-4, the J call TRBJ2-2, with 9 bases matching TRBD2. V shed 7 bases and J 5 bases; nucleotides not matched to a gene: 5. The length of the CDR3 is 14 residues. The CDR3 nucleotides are TGTGCCAGCAAACTAGCGGGTTATACCGGGGAGCTGTTTTTT. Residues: CASKLAGYTGELFF.

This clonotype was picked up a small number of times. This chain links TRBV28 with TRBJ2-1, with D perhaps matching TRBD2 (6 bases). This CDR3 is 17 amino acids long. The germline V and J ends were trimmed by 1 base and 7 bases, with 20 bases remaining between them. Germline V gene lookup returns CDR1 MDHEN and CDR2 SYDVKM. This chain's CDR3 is CASSLFVTGAHSNEQFF. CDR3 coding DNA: TGTGCCAGCAGTTTATTTGTAACGGGAGCACACAGTAATGAGCAGTTCTTC.

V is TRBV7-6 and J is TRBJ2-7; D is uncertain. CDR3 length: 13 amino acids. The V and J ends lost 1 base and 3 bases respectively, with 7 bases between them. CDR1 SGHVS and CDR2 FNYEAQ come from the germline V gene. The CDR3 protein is CASSLGNFYEQYF. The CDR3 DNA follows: TGTGCCAGCAGCTTAGGCAACTTCTACGAGCAGTACTTC.

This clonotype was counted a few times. This CDR3 reads CATRSGSRARGYEQYF. The CDR3 DNA follows: TGTGCCACCCGGTCCGGTAGCAGGGCCCGAGGCTACGAGCAGTACTTC. This chain joins TRBV6-5 and TRBJ2-7, with D possibly TRBD1 on 5 matching bases. CDR1 and CDR2 from the germline V gene are MNHEY and SVGAGI. This CDR3 has 16 residues. V lost 10 bases to trimming and J lost 3 bases, with 25 bases between them.

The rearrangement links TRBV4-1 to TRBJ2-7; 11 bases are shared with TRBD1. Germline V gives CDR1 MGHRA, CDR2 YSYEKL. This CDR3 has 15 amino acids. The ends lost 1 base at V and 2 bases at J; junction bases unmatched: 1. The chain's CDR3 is CASSQVGQGAYEQYF. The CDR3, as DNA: TGCGCCAGCAGCCAAGTGGGACAGGGGGCCTACGAGCAGTACTTC.

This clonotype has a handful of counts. The CDR3, as DNA: TGTGCCAGCAGTTTTTCCAGGACAGCACATGAAGCTTTCTTT. Protein sequence: CASSFSRTAHEAFF. The genes are TRBV6-5 and TRBJ1-1, with D possibly matching TRBD1 (6 bases). CDR3 length: 14 amino acids. Per the germline V gene, CDR1 is MNHEY and CDR2 is SVGAGI. Trimming shortened V by 4 bases and J by 7 bases, and 16 bases separated the two germline ends.

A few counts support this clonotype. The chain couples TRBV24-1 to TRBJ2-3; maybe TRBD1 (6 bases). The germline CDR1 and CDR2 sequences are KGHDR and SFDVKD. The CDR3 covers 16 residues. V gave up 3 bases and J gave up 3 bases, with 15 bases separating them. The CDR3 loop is CATSDPQGPGTDTQYF. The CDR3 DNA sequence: TGTGCCACCAGTGATCCGCAGGGGCCAGGGACAGATACGCAGTATTTT.

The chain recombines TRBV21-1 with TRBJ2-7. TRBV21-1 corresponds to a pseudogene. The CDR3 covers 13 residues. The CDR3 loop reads CASSKETNYEQYF. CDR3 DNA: TGTGCCAGCAGCAAAGAGACCAACTACGAGCAGTACTTC.